This T cell receptor beta chain stems from a study of identical twins (dated by TCRdb to the mid-2010s). About the investigation overall: To test whether fetal clonotypes persist, this study deep-sequenced TCR alpha and beta repertoires from monozygotic twins, from unrelated adults of various ages, and from cord blood. To rule out contamination, replicate twin experiments were performed at different times with different library preparation protocols.

CDR1 KGHSH and CDR2 LQKENI were looked up in the germline V gene. CDR3 length: 13 amino acids, cysteine to phenylalanine. The sequence is cut down to CDR3 DNA, 39 bases in frame from base 1. Trimming takes 6 bases off V and 10 bases off J; junction bases not matched to a gene: 9. Library preparation employed 5' RACE. The data were produced on an Illumina HiSeq 2000. Template switching introduced a universal primer binding site; the final cDNA contained a unique molecular identifier, enabling accurate counting of TCR cDNA molecules. Specific primers in the conserved constant-segment region were used to synthesize first-strand cDNA for the TCR alpha and beta chains. To control for contamination, each cDNA library was double barcoded with a SMART-Mk sample barcode plus Illumina barcodes. TruSeq adapter sequences, together with Illumina sample barcodes, were added in two successive PCR steps. TCR alpha and beta cDNA libraries were sequenced on the Illumina HiSeq platform with custom primers. The published analysis was carried out like this. MiGEC processed the raw reads to extract unique molecular identifiers, while MiXCR was used to determine the CDR3 positions. Recombination models were inferred per individual with the repgenHMM and IGoR tools using an EM algorithm. Shared clonotype analysis was performed with the tcR package in R, normalizing sharing by the product of cloneset sizes. Out-of-frame nonproductive sequences were analyzed to study raw recombination free of thymic and clonal selection effects. The public reads were quality trimmed at Q25 with fastp and then assembled into clones with MiXCR by TCRdb, keeping productive beta chains. CDR3 protein sequences are deduplicated, and each keeps its most common genes and DNA. The V and J calls and clone size are TCRdb's, not the authors'. This sample is represented by hundreds of thousands of distinct CDR3 sequences; about 20% of them were singletons. The biggest ten clones account for 4.3% of the sample.

A word on this clonotype: This receptor's antigen is unknown. Base qualities were left out, and no much larger clone turns up one base away.

Study-level results and caveats: In monozygotic twins, out-of-frame TCR alpha sharing was systematically underestimated by recombination models, although the models agreed with sharing between unrelated individuals. Because the same donors could not be followed over many years, the conclusions relied on cross-sectional statistical analysis. Fewer insertions were carried by abundant cord blood beta clonotypes, a similar but weaker trend appeared in young adult naive repertoires, and no such trend appeared in memory repertoires. Out-of-frame TCR alpha sequences shared between twins showed an excess of low generation-probability sequences compared with coincidental sharing between unrelated individuals. Zero-insertion analyses could be partly confounded by invariant T cells such as MAIT and iNKT, although diverse VJ usage argued against such confounding for most clonotypes. Excess twin sharing in beta out-of-frame sequences was weaker because fewer shared sequences lowered the signal-to-noise ratio.

All donors were healthy Caucasians. Three pairs of female monozygotic twins, all aged 18 to 29 years, were included in the twin cohort. The RNA used for TCR libraries was isolated from peripheral blood mononuclear cells. Separately, the same data were catalogued under a study of T cells expressing NK-cell markers. Taken from the second paper: TCR beta-chain repertoires were profiled in sorted CD3+CD56+NKG2C+, CD3+CD56+NKG2C- and CD3+CD56-NKG2C+ T-cell subsets from several donors. Seven of the eight sequenced donors were HCMV-seropositive and one was HCMV-seronegative. To restrict sorting to alphabetaTCR-expressing T cells, an anti-gammadeltaTCR antibody was added in several experiments. In five to seven donors, the dominant CD3+CD56+NKG2C+ clonotypes were among the top 10 CD8+ clonotypes and accounted for about 1.0-7.0% of CD8+ T cells. Those dominant clonotypes were again the most abundant among CD3+CD56-NKG2C+ cells in four donors, at roughly 25-60.1%. Whether the expanded NKG2C-expressing T cell clones were specific for HCMV antigens remained unclear. Randomly selected healthy volunteers, three men and five women, were used as the eight sequenced donors. HCMV serostatus was determined by detecting HCMV-specific IgG in serum with a commercial ELISA kit. Bulk peripheral blood T-cell repertoires were additionally sequenced from unsorted PBMC for six donors. Reads were demultiplexed and grouped by UMI with MIGEC, and clonotypes were assembled and quantified with MiTCR. To exclude erroneous sequences, only TCR cDNA sequences supported by at least two reads were retained. The tcR package was used for downstream repertoire analysis, with clonotypes matched between fractions based on CDR3 nucleotide sequence plus V segment. VDJmatch was used to annotate antigen specificity against VDJdb, with one amino acid substitution allowed in CDR3.

The sample taken for sequencing was PBMCs. The V gene is TRBV18 and the J gene is TRBJ2-1, with TRBD1 matching 7 junction bases. This receptor was identified in a woman between 18 and 29 years old in good health. The nucleotide sequence reads as follows: TGTGCCAGCTCTCTACAGGGGCTAATCGAGCAGTTCTTC. Translation gives CASSLQGLIEQFF.